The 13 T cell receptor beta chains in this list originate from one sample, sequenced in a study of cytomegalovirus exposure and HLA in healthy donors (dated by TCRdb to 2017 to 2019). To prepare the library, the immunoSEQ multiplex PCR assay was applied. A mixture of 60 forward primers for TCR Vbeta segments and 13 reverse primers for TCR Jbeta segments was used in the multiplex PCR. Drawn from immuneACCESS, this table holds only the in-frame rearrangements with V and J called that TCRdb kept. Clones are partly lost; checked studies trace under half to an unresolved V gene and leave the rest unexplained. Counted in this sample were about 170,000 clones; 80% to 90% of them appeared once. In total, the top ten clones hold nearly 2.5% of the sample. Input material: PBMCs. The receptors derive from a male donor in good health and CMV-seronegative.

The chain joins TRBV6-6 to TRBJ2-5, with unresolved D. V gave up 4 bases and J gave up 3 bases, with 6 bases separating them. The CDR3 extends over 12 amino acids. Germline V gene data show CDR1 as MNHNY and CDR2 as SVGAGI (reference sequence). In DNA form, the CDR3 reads TGTGCCAGCAGTTTGGCAGAAGAGACCCAGTACTTC. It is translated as CASSLAEETQYF.

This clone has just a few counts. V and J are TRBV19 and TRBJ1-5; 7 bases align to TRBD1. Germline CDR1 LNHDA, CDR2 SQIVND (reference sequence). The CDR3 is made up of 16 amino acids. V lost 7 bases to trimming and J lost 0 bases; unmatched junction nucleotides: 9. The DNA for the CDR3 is TGTGCCAGTAACAGGGGTCTTAGCGCTAGCAATCAGCCCCAGCATTTT. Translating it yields CASNRGLSASNQPQHF. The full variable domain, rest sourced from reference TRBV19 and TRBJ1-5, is DGGITQSPKYLFRKEGQNVTLSCEQNLNHDAMYWYRQDPGQGLRLIYYSQIVNDFQKGDIAEGYSVSREKKESFPLTVTSAQKNPTAFYLCASNRGLSASNQPQHFGDGTRLSIL.

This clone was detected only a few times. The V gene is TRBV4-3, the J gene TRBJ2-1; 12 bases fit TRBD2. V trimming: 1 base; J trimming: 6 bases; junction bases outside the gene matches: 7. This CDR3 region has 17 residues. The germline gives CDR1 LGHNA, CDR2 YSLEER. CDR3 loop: CASSQAASGRAINEQFF. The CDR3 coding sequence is TGCGCCAGCAGCCAAGCGGCTAGCGGGAGGGCCATCAATGAGCAGTTCTTC.

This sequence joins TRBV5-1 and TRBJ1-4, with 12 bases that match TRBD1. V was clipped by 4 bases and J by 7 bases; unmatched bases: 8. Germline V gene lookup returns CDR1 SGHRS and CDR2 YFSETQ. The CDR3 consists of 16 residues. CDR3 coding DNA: TGCGCCAGCAGCACGGGACAGGGGGCGCGGGGTGAAAAACTGTTTTTT. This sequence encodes CASSTGQGARGEKLFF.

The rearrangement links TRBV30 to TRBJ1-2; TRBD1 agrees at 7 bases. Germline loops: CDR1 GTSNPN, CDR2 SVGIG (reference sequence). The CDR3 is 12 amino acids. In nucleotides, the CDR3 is TGTTCTACGGGGACCCCTCAGGGGGGAGACACCTTC. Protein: CSTGTPQGGDTF.

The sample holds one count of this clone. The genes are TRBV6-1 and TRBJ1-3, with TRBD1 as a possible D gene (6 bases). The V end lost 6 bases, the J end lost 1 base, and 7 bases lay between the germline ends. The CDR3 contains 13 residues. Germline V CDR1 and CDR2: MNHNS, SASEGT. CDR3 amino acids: CASSTGSGNTIYF. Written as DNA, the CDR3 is TGTGCCAGCAGCACAGGGTCTGGAAACACCATATATTTT.

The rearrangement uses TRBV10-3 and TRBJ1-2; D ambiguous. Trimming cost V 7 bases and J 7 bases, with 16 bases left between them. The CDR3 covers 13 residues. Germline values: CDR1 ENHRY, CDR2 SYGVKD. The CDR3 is CAITGREGSGYTF. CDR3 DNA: TGTGCCATCACCGGGAGGGAGGGAAGTGGCTACACCTTC.

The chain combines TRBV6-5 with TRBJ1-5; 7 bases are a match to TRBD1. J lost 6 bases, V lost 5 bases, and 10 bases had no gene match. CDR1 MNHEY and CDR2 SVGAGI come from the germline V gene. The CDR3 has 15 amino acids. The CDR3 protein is CASSTVTGPGQPQHF. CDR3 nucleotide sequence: TGTGCCAGCAGTACCGTGACAGGGCCTGGTCAGCCCCAGCATTTT.

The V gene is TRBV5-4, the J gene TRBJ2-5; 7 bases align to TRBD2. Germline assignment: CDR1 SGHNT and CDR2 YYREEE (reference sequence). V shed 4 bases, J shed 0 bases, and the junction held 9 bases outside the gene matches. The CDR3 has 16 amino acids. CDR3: CASSTARLADQETQYF. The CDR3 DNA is TGTGCCAGCAGCACAGCTCGGCTAGCGGACCAAGAGACCCAGTACTTC. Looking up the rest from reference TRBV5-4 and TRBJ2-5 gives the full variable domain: ETGVTQSPTHLIKTRGQQVTLRCSSQSGHNTVSWYQQALGQGPQFIFQYYREEENGRGNFPPRFSGLQFPNYSSELNVNALELDDSALYLCASSTARLADQETQYFGPGTRLLVL.

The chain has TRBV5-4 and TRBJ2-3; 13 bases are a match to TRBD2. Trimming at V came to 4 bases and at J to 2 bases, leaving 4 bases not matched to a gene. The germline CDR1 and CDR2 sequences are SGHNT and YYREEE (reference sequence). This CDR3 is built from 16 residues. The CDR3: CASSPGLAGDTDTQYF. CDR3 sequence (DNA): TGTGCCAGCAGCCCCGGACTAGCGGGAGACACAGATACGCAGTATTTT.

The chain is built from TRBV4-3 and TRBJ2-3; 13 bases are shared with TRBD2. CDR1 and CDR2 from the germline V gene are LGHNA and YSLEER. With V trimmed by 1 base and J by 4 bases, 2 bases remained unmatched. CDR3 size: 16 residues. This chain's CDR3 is CASSQVLAGGADTQYF. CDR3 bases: TGCGCCAGCAGCCAAGTACTAGCGGGGGGGGCAGATACGCAGTATTTT.

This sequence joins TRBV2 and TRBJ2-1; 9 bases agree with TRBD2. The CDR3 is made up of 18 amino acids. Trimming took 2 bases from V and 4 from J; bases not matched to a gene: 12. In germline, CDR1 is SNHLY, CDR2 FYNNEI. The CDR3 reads CASSERSGGLAPYNEQFF. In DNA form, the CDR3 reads TGTGCCAGCAGTGAAAGGAGCGGGGGGCTAGCTCCTTACAATGAGCAGTTCTTC.

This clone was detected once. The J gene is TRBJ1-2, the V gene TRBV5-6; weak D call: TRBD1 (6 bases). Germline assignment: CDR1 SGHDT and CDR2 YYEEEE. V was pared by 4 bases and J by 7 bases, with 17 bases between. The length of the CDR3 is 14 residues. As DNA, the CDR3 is TGTGCCAGCAGCCCGGGTTTGGGGGCGCGTGGCTACACCTTC. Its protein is CASSPGLGARGYTF.